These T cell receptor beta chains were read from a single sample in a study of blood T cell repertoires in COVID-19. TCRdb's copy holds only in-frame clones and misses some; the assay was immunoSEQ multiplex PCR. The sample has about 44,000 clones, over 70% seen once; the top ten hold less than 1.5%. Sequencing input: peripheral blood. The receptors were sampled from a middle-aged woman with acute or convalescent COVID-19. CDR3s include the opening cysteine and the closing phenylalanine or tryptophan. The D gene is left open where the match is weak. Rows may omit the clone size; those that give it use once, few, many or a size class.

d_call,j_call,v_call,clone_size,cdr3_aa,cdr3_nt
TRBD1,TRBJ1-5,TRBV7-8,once,CASSPQGANLEQPQHF,TGTGCCAGCAGCCCCCAGGGGGCTAATTTAGAACAGCCCCAGCATTTT
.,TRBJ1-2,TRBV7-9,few,CASSSDRTRGGYTF,TGTGCCAGCAGCTCCGACAGGACCAGGGGCGGCTACACCTTC
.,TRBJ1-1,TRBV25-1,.,CATTGREYTEAFF,TGTGCCACCACCGGTCGCGAATACACTGAAGCTTTCTTT
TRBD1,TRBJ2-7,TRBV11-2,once,CASSGSVTGATLRDEQYF,TGTGCCAGCAGCGGGTCTGTGACAGGGGCTACTCTCCGGGACGAGCAGTACTTC
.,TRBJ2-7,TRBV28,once,CASSETGFSYEQYF,TGTGCCAGCAGCGAGACAGGATTCTCCTACGAGCAGTACTTC
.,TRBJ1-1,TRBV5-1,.,CASSFAVNTEAFF,TGCGCCAGCAGCTTTGCGGTGAACACTGAAGCTTTCTTT
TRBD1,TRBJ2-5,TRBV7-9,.,CASSPGQGKGETQYF,TGTGCCAGCAGCCCGGGACAGGGGAAGGGCGAGACCCAGTACTTC
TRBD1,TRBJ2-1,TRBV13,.,CASSDGQGARNEQFF,TGTGCCAGCAGCGACGGACAGGGCGCCCGCAATGAGCAGTTCTTC
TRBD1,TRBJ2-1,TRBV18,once,CASSPGQFNEQFF,TGTGCCAGCTCACCGGGACAGTTCAATGAGCAGTTCTTC
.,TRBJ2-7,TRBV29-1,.,CSVVESGSYEQYF,TGCAGCGTTGTCGAGTCAGGATCCTACGAGCAGTACTTC
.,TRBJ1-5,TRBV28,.,CASSLLRGGRYQPQHF,TGTGCCAGCAGTTTACTCCGGGGGGGAAGGTATCAGCCCCAGCATTTT
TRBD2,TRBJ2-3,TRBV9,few,CASSVVFGGGATDTQYF,TGTGCCAGCAGCGTAGTATTCGGCGGGGGGGCCACAGATACGCAGTATTTT
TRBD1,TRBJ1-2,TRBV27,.,CASSSPSRTGVDGYTF,TGTGCCAGCAGTTCCCCCTCCCGGACAGGGGTAGATGGCTACACCTTC
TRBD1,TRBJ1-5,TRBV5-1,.,CASSLDRGTYQPQHF,TGCGCCAGCAGCTTGGACAGGGGGACCTATCAGCCCCAGCATTTT
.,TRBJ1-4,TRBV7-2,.,CASSLGLTRGYEKLFF,TGTGCCAGCAGCCTCGGACTAACCCGGGGGTATGAAAAACTGTTTTTT
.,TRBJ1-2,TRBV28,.,CASSLQRSTGNYGYTF,TGTGCCAGCAGTTTACAACGAAGCACAGGGAACTATGGCTACACCTTC
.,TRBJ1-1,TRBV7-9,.,CASSFGSYTEAFF,TGTGCCAGCAGCTTTGGCAGTTACACTGAAGCTTTCTTT
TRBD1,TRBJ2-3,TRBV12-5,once,CASGPGTGKTDTQYF,TGTGCTAGTGGACCAGGGACAGGGAAAACAGATACGCAGTATTTT
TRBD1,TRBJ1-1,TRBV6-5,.,CASSSVTGEDTEAFF,TGTGCCAGCAGTTCCGTGACAGGGGAGGACACTGAAGCTTTCTTT
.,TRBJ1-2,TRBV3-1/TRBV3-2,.,CASSQFIVGQACGYTF,TGTGCCAGCAGCCAATTTATCGTTGGTCAGGCGTGTGGCTACACCTTC
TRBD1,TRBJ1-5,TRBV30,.,CAWTDRDQPQHF,TGTGCCTGGACCGACAGGGATCAGCCCCAGCATTTT
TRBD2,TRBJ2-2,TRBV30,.,CAWSGAGGPAGELFF,TGTGCCTGGAGTGGGGCGGGAGGGCCCGCCGGGGAGCTGTTTTTT
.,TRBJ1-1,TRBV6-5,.,CASSLNRDMNTEAFF,TGTGCCAGCAGTCTTAACAGGGATATGAACACTGAAGCTTTCTTT
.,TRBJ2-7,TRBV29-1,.,CSVEDLGSPYEQYF,TGCAGCGTTGAAGATCTAGGGAGCCCGTACGAGCAGTACTTC
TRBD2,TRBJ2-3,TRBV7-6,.,CASSLTLAGVTRISTDTQYF,TGTGCCAGCAGCCTGACTCTAGCGGGAGTGACCCGAATAAGCACAGATACGCAGTATTTT
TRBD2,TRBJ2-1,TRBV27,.,CASSFRMASGTYNEQFF,TGTGCCAGCAGTTTTAGGATGGCTAGCGGGACATACAATGAGCAGTTCTTC
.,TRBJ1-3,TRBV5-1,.,CASSPDSAGNTIYF,TGCGCCAGCAGCCCGGACAGCGCTGGAAACACCATATATTTT
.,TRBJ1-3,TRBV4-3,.,CASSQVRSGSGNTIYF,TGCGCCAGCAGCCAAGTTCGCAGCGGCTCTGGAAACACCATATATTTT
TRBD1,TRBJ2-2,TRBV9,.,CASRSGTENTGELFF,TGTGCCAGCAGGTCCGGGACAGAGAACACCGGGGAGCTGTTTTTT
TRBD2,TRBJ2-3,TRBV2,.,CASRVRLAGSDTQYF,TGTGCCAGCAGAGTGAGACTAGCGGGATCAGATACGCAGTATTTT
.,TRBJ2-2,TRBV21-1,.,CASSKAATGRNTGELFF,TGTGCCAGCAGCAAAGCGGCAACAGGGAGGAACACCGGGGAGCTGTTTTTT
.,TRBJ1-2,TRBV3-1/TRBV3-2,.,CASSPPGVYGYTF,TGTGCCAGCAGCCCCCCGGGTGTCTATGGCTACACCTTC
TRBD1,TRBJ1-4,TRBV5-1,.,CASSLGQGAGEKLFF,TGCGCCAGCAGCTTGGGACAGGGGGCTGGTGAAAAACTGTTTTTT
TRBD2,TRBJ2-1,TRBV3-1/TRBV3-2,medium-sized,CASSHRDSKGLAGIIWEEQFF,TGTGCCAGCAGCCACCGGGACAGTAAAGGACTAGCGGGGATCATTTGGGAGGAGCAGTTCTTC
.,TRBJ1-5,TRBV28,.,CASSLMGGIISNQPQHF,TGTGCCAGCAGTTTGATGGGGGGGATTATTAGCAATCAGCCCCAGCATTTT
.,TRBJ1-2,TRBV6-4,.,CASRAGEDGYTF,TGTGCCAGCAGAGCGGGAGAAGATGGCTACACCTTC
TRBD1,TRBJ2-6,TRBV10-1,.,CATSPGQGAAGANVLTF,TGCGCCACCTCTCCGGGACAGGGGGCTGCTGGGGCCAACGTCCTGACTTTC
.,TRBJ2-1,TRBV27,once,CASSEFGYEQFF,TGTGCCAGCAGTGAATTCGGGTATGAGCAGTTCTTC
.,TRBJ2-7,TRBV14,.,CASSQGAGKPYEQYF,TGTGCCAGCAGCCAAGGGGCAGGGAAGCCCTACGAGCAGTACTTC
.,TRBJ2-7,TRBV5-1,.,CASSSIEAGNYEQYF,TGTGCCAGCAGCTCAATTGAGGCGGGAAACTACGAGCAGTACTTC
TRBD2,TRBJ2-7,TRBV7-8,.,CASSLEIAGTYEQYF,TGTGCCAGCAGCCTAGAAATAGCGGGGACCTACGAGCAGTACTTC
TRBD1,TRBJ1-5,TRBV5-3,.,CARSPTRTQGARQPQHF,TGTGCCAGAAGCCCCACCCGGACCCAGGGGGCACGCCAGCCCCAGCATTTT
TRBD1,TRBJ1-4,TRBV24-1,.,CATSDPLQGGNEKLFF,TGTGCCACCAGTGATCCGCTACAGGGGGGCAATGAAAAACTGTTTTTT
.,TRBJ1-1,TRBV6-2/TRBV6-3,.,CASSYTRQYQAMNTEAFF,TGTGCCAGCAGTTACACCAGACAGTACCAAGCCATGAACACTGAAGCTTTCTTT
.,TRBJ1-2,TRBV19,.,CASNPGNYGYTF,TGTGCCAGTAATCCAGGGAACTATGGCTACACCTTC